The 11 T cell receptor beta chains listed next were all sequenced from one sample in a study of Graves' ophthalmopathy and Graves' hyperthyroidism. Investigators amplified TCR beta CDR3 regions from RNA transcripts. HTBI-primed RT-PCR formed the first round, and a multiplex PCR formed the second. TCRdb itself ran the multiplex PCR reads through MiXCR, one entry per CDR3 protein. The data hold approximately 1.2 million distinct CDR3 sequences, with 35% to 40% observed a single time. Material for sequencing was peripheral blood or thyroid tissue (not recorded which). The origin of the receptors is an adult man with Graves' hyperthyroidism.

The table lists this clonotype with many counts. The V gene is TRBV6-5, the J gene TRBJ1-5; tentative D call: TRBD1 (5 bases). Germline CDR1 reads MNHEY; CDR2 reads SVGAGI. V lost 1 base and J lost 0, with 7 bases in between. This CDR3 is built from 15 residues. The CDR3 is CASSYLGTSNQPQHF. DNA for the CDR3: TGTGCCAGCAGTTACTTAGGGACTAGCAATCAGCCCCAGCATTTT.

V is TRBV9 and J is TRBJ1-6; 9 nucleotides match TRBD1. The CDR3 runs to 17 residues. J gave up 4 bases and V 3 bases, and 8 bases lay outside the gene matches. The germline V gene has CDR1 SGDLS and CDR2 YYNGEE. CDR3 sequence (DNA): TGTGCCAGCAGCGCCGGGACAGGGTCGGTATATAATTCACCCCTCCACTTT. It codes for CASSAGTGSVYNSPLHF.

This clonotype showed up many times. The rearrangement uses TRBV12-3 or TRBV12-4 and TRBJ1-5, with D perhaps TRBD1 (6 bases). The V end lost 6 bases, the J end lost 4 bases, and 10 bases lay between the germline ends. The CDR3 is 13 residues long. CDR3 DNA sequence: TGTGCCAGCAGCCTTACAGGGAATCAGCCCCAGCATTTT. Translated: CASSLTGNQPQHF.

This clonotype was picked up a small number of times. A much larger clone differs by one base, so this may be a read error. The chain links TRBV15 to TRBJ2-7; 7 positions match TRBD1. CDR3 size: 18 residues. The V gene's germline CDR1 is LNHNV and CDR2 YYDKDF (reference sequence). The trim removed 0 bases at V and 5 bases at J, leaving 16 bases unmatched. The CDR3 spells CATSRDLYEGAQAHEQYF. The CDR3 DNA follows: TGTGCCACCAGCAGAGATCTCTACGAGGGGGCCCAAGCCCACGAGCAGTACTTC.

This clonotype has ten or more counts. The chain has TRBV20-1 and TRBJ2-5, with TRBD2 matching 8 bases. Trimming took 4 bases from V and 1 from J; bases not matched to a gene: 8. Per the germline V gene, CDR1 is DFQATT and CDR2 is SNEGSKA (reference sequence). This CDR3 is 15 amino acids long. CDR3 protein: CSAMALAGPQETQYF. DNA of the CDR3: TGCAGTGCTATGGCGTTAGCGGGACCCCAAGAGACCCAGTACTTC.

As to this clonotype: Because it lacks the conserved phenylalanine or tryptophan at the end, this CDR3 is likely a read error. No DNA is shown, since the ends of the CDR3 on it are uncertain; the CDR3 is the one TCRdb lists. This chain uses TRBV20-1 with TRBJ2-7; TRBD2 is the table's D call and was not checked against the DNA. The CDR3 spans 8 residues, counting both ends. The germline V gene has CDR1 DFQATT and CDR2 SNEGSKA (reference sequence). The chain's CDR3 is CSASGLAL.

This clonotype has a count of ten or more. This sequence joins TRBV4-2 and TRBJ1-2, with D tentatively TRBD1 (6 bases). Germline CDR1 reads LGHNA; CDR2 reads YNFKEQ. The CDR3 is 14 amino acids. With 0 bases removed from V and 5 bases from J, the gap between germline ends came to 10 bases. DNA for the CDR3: TGTGCCAGCAGCCAAGATAACAGGGATTATGGCTACACCTTC. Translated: CASSQDNRDYGYTF.

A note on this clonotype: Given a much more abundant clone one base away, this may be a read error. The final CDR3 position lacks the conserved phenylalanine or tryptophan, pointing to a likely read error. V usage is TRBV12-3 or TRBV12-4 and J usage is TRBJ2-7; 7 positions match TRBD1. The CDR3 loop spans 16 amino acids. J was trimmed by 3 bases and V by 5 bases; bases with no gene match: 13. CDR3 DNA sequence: TGTGCCAGCAGTGGTTCCTCGGGACAGCCATACTACGAGCAGTACTGC. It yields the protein CASSGSSGQPYYEQYC.

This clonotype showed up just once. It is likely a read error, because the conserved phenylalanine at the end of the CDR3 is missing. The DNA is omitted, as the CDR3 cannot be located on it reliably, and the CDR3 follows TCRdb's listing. The chain's CDR3 is CSVVAGRDNTY. The V gene is TRBV29-1, the J gene TRBJ1-4; the D segment call TRBD1 is taken from the table without a DNA check. Per germline, CDR1 SQVTM and CDR2 ANQGSEA. Inclusive of both ends, the CDR3 amounts to 11 amino acids.

The CDR3 nucleotides are TGTGCCAGCAGCGGCGGGACTAGCGGCTCCTACGAGCAGTACTTC. Translation: CASSGGTSGSYEQYF. The chain couples TRBV5-5 to TRBJ2-7; 11 nucleotides match TRBD2. The CDR3 is made up of 15 amino acids. The ends lost 4 bases at V and 0 bases at J; junction bases unmatched: 3. CDR1 is SGHKS, CDR2 YYEKEE, per germline (reference sequence).

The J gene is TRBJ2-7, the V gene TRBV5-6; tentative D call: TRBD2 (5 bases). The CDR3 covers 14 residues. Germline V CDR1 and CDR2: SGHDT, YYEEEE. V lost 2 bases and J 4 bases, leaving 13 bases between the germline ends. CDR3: CASSLSGFPYEQYF. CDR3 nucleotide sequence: TGTGCCAGCAGCTTATCGGGATTTCCTTACGAGCAGTACTTC.